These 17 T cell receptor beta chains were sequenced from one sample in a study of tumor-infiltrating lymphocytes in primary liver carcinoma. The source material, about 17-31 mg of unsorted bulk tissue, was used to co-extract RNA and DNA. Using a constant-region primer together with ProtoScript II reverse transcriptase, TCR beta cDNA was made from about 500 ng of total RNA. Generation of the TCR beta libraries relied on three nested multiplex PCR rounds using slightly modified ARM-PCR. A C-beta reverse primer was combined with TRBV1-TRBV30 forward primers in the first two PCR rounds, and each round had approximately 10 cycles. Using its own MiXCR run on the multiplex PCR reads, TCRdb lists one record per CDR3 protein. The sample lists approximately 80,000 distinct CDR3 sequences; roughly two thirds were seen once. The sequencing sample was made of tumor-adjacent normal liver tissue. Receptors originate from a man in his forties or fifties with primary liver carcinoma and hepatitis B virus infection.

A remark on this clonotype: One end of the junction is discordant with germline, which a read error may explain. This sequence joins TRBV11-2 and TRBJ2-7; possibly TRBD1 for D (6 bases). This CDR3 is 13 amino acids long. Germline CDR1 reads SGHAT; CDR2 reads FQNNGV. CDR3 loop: CASSLRTVYEQYF. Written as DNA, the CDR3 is TGCGCCAGCAGCTTGAGGACAGTCTACGAGCAGTACTTC.

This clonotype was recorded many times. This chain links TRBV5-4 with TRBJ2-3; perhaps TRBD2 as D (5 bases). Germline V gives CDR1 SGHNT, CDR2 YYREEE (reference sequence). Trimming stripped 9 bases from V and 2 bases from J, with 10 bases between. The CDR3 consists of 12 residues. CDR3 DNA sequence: TGTGCCACCCGGGGAGCCACAGATACGCAGTATTTT. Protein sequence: CATRGATDTQYF.

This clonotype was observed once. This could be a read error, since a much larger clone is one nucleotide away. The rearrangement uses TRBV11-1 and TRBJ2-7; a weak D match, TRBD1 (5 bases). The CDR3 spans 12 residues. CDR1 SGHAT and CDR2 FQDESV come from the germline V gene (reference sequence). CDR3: CASSPDSYKQYF. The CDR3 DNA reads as TGTGCCAGCAGCCCAGACAGCTACAAGCAGTACTTC. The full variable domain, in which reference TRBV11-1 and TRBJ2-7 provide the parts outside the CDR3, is EAEVAQSPRYKITEKSQAVAFWCDPISGHATLYWYRQILGQGPELLVQFQDESVVDDSQLPKDRFSAERLKGVDSTLKIQPAELGDSAMYLCASSPDSYKQYFGPGTRLTVT.

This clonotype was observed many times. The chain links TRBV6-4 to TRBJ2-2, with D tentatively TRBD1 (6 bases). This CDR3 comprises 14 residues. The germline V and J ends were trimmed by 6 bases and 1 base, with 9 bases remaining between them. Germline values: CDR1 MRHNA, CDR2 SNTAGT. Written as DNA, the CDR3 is TGTGCCAGCAGCCGGGGACAGAACACCGGGGAGCTGTTTTTT. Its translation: CASSRGQNTGELFF.

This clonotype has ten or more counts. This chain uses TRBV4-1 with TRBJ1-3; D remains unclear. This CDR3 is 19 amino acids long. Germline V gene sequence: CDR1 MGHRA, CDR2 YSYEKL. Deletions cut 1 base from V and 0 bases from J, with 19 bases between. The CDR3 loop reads CASSQGHLMDQLSGNTIYF. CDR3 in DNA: TGCGCCAGCAGCCAAGGTCATCTAATGGACCAACTCTCTGGAAACACCATATATTTT.

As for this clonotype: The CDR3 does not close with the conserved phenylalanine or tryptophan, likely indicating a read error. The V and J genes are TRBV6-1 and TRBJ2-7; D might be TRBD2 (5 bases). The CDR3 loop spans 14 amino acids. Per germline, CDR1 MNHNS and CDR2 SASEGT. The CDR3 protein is CASVDVGSSYKQYS. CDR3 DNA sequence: TGTGCCAGCGTGGACGTTGGGAGCTCCTACAAGCAGTACTCC.

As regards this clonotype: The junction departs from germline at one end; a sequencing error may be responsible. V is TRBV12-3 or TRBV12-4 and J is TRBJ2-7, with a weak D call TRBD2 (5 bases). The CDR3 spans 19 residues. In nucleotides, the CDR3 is TGTGCCAGCAGTTTCTCAATGGTGAATCGGGAACGTTTATCCTACGTGCAGTACTTC. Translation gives CASSFSMVNRERLSYVQYF.

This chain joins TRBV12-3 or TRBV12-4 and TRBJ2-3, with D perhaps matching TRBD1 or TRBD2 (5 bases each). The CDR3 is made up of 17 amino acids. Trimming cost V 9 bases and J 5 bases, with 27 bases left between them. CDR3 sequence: CASIVWGKARRGDTQYF. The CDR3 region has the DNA TGTGCCAGTATAGTTTGGGGGAAAGCCCGAAGGGGAGATACGCAGTATTTT.

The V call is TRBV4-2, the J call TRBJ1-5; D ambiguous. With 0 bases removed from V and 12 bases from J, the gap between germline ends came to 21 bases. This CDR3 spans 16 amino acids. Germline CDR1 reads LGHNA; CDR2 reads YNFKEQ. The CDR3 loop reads CASSQEPGISNQLQHF. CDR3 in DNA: TGTGCCAGCAGCCAAGAGCCCGGGATTAGCAATCAACTCCAGCATTTT.

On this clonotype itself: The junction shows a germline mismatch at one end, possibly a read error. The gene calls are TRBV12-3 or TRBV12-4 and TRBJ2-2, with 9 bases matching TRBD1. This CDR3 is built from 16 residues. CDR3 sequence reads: CVSRTNRGQDTGELFF. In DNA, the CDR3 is TGTGTCAGCAGAACGAACAGGGGGCAGGACACCGGGGAGCTGTTTTTT.

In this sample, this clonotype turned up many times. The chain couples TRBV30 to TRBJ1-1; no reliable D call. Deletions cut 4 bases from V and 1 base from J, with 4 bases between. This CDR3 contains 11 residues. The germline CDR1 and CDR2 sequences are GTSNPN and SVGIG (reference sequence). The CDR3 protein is CAWTRNTEAFF. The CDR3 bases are TGTGCCTGGACTAGGAACACTGAAGCTTTCTTT.

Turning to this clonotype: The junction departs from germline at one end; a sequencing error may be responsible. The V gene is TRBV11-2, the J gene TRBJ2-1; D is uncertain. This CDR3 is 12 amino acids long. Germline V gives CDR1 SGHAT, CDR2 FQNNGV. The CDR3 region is CASSSLCEEQSF. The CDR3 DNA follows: TGTGCCAGCAGTTCCCTATGCGAGGAGCAGTCCTTC.

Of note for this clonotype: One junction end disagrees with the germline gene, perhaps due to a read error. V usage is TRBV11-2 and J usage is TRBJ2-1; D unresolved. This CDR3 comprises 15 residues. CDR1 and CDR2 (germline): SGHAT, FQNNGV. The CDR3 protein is CTSSDPLGYYNEWFF. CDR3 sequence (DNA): TGTACCAGCAGCGACCCCCTGGGGTACTACAATGAGTGGTTCTTC.

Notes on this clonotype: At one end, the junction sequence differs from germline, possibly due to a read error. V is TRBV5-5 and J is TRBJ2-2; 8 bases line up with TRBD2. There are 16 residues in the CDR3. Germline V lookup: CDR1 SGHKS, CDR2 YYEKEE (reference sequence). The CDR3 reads CASGFGTSRSTGELFF. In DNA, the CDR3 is TGTGCCAGCGGCTTTGGGACTAGTAGGAGCACCGGGGAGCTGTTTTTT.

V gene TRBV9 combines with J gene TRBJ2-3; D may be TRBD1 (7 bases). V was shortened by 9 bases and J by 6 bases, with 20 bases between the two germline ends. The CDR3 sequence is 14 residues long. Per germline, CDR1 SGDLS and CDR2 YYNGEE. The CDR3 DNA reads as TGTGCCACCTCCCAGGCCCCAGGGGGGGATACGCAGTATTTT. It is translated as CATSQAPGGDTQYF.

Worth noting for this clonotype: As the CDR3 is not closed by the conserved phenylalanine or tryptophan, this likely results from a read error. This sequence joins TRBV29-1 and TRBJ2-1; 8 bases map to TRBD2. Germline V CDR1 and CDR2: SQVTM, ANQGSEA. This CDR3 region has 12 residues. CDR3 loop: CSIELADNEQFS. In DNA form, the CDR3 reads TGCAGCATTGAACTAGCGGACAATGAGCAGTTCTCC.

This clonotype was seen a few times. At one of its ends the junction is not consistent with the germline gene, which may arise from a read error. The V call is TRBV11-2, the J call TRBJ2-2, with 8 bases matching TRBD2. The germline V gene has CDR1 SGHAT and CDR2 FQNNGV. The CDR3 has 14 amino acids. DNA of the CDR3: TGTGCCAGCAGCAAGAGCGGGAGCCCCGGGGAGCTGCTTTTT. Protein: CASSKSGSPGELLF. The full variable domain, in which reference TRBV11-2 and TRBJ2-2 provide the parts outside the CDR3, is EAGVAQSPRYKIIEKRQSVAFWCNPISGHATLYWYQQILGQGPKLLIQFQNNGVVDDSQLPKDRFSAERLKGVDSTLKIQPAKLEDSAVYLCASSKSGSPGELLFGEGSRLTVL.